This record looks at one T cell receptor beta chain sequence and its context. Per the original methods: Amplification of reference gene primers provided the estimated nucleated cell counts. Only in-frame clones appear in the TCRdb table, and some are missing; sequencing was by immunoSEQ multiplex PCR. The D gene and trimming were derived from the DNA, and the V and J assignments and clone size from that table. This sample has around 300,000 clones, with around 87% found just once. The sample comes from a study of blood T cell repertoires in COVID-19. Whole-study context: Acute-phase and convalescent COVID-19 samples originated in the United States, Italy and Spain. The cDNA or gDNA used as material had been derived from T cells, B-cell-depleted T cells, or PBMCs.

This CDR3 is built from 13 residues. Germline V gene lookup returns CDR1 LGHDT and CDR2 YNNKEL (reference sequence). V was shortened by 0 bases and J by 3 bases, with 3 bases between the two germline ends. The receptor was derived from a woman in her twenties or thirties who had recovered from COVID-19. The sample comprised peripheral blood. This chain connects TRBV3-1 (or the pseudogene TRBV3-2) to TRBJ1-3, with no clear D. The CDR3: CASSQDSGNTIYF. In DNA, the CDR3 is TGTGCCAGCAGCCAAGATAGTGGAAACACCATATATTTT.